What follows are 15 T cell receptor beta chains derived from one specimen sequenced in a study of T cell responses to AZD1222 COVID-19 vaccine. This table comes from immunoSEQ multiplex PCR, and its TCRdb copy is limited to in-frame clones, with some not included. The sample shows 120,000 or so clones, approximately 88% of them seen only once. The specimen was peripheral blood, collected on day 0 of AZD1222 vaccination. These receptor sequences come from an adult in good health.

CDR3 DNA: TGTGCCAGCAGCCAAGTCAGCATTGAGCAGTTCTTC. Amino acid sequence: CASSQVSIEQFF. The genes are TRBV3-1 (or the pseudogene TRBV3-2) and TRBJ2-1, with D uncertain. There are 12 residues in the CDR3. V dropped 1 base and J dropped 9 bases, with 7 bases sitting between them. CDR1 and CDR2 from the germline V gene are LGHDT and YNNKEL (reference sequence).

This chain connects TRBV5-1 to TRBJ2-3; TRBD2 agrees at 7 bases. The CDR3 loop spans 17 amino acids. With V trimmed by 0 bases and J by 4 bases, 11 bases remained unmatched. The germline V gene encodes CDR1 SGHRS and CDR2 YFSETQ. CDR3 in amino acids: CASSLGSYGGSADTQYF. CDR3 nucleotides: TGCGCCAGCAGCTTGGGATCGTACGGGGGGAGTGCAGATACGCAGTATTTT.

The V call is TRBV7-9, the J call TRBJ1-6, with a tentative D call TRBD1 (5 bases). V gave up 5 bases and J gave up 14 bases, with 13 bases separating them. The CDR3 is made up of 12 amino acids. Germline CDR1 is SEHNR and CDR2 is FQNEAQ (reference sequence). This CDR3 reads CASSQPQGTLHF. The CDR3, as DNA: TGTGCCAGCAGCCAACCCCAGGGAACCCTCCACTTT.

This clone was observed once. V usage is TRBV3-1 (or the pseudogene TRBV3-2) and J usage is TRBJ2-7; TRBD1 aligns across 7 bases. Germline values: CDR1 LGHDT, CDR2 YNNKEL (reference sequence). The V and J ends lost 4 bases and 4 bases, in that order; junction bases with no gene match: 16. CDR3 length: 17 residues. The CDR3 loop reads CASSPPLYRGSTYEQYF. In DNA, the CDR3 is TGTGCCAGCAGCCCGCCCCTTTACAGGGGAAGTACTTACGAGCAGTACTTC.

The CDR3 reads CASSFGGQGREQYF. Here the CDR3 DNA reads TGCGCCAGCAGCTTTGGGGGACAGGGTCGCGAGCAGTACTTC. The J gene is TRBJ2-7, the V gene TRBV5-1; TRBD1 matches at 9 bases. Trimming took 2 bases from V and 6 from J; bases not matched to a gene: 6. Germline loops: CDR1 SGHRS, CDR2 YFSETQ. The length of the CDR3 is 14 residues.

CDR3 nucleotide sequence: TGTGCCAGCAGCTCGGTAGCGGGGGGGTCTGGGGCCAACGTCCTGACTTTC. Translating it yields CASSSVAGGSGANVLTF. V is TRBV13 and J is TRBJ2-6; 11 nucleotides agree with TRBD2. CDR1 is PRHDT, CDR2 FYEKMQ, per germline (reference sequence). V lost 4 bases, J lost 1 base, and 3 bases stayed unmatched. This CDR3 is built from 17 residues. Drawing the rest from reference TRBV13 and TRBJ2-6, the complete variable domain is AAGVIQSPRHLIKEKRETATLKCYPIPRHDTVYWYQQGPGQDPQFLISFYEKMQSDKGSIPDRFSAQQFSDYHSELNMSSLELGDSALYFCASSSVAGGSGANVLTFGAGSRLTVL.

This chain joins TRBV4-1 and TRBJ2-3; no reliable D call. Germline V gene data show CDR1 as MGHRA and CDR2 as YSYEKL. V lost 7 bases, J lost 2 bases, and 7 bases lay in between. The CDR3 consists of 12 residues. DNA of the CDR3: TGCGCCAGCACCGACCCCACAGATACGCAGTATTTT. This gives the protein CASTDPTDTQYF.

The CDR3 region has the DNA TGTGCCAGCGGAGGGGGAGGAGGCACCGGGGAGCTGTTTTTT. Its protein product is CASGGGGGTGELFF. This chain links TRBV28 with TRBJ2-2; D may be TRBD1 or TRBD2 (6 bases each). Trimming removed 8 bases from V and 4 bases from J, with 14 bases in between. The germline V gene has CDR1 MDHEN and CDR2 SYDVKM. The CDR3 contains 14 residues.

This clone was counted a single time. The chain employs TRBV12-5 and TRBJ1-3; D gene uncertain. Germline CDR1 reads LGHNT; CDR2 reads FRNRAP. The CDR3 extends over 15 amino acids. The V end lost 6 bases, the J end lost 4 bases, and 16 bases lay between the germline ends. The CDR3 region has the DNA TGTGCTAGTGGAAAAGGGTCCAGTGACGGAAACACCATATATTTT. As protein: CASGKGSSDGNTIYF.

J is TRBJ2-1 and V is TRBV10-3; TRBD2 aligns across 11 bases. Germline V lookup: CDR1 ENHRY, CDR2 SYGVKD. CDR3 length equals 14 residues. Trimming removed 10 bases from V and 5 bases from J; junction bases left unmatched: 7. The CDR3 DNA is TGTGCCACCGCGGGACTAGCGGCCAACAATGAGCAGTTCTTC. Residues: CATAGLAANNEQFF.

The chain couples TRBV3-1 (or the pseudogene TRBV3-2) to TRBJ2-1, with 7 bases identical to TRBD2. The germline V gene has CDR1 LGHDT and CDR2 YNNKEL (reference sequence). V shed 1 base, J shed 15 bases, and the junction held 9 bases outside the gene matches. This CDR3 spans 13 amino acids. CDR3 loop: CASSQGGSGRRFF. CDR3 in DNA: TGTGCCAGCAGCCAAGGCGGGAGCGGGCGGCGGTTCTTC.

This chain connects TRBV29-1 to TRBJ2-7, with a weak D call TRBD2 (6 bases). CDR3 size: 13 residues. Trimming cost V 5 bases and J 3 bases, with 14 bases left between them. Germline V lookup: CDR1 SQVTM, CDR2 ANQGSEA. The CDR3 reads CSVLSQGGYEQYF. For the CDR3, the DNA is TGCAGCGTTCTATCCCAGGGAGGCTACGAGCAGTACTTC.

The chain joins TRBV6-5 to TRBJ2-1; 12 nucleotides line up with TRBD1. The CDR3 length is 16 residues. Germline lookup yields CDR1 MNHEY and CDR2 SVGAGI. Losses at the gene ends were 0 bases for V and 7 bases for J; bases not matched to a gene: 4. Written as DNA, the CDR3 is TGTGCCAGCAGTTACTCAGGGACAGGGGGCTTAAATGAGCAGTTCTTC. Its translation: CASSYSGTGGLNEQFF.

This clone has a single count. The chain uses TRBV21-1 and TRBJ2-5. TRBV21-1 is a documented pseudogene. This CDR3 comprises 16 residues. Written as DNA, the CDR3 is TGTGCCAGCAGCAAAAATGGGGGGCCTATTCAAGAGACCCAGTACTTC. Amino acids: CASSKNGGPIQETQYF.

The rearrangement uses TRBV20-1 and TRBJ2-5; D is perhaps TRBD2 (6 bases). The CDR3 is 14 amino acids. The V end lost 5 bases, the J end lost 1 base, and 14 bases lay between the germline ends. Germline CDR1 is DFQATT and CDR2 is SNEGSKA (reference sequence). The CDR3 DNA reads TGCAGTGCTGGTGGAGGGGTAGGCCAAGAGACCCAGTACTTC. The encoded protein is CSAGGGVGQETQYF.